This T cell receptor (beta chain) was recovered during a study of blood T cell repertoires in COVID-19. The overall study: Spain, Italy and the United States supplied samples that represented acute and convalescent COVID-19. PBMCs, B-cell-depleted T cells, or T cells provided the cDNA or gDNA that made up the material.

In the authors' workflow: Cell counts per sample came from amplifying reference gene primers. TCRdb's copy holds only in-frame clones and misses some; the assay was immunoSEQ multiplex PCR. D and trimming come from the DNA, and the V and J calls and clone size come from that table. Here the sample spans more than 150,000 clones, 80% to 90% being singletons. The trim removed 3 bases at V and 1 base at J, leaving 2 bases unmatched. This CDR3 is 14 amino acids long. CDR1 is LGHNT and CDR2 is FRNRAP in the germline V gene. The Seattle site enrolled patients during active infection and followed them longitudinally. This clone was found a few times.

The source of this sequence is a woman aged 80 or over with COVID-19, enrolled during active disease. The V gene is TRBV12-5, the J gene TRBJ1-1; TRBD1 agrees at 7 bases. What was sequenced was peripheral blood. This chain's CDR3 is CASGLGTANTEAFF. For the CDR3, the DNA is TGTGCTAGTGGTTTAGGGACAGCGAACACTGAAGCTTTCTTT.